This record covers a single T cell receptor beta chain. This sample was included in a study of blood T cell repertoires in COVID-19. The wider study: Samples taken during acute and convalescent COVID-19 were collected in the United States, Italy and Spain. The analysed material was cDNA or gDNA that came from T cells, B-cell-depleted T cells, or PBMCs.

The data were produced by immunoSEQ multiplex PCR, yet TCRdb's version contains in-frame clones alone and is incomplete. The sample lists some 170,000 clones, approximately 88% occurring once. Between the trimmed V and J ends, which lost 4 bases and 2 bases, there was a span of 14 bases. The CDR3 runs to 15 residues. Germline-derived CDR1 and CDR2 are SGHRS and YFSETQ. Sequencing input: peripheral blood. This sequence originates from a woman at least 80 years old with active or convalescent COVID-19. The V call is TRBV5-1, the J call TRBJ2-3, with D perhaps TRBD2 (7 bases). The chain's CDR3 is CASSPSGDNTDTQYF. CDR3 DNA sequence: TGCGCCAGCAGCCCGAGCGGGGACAACACAGATACGCAGTATTTT.